This T cell receptor beta chain stems from a study of early T cells in non-severe SARS-CoV-2 infection. Study overall: Sequencing of unsorted whole blood was done on bulk RNA, leaving chains unpaired.

This CDR3 has 15 amino acids. Germline V CDR1 and CDR2: SGHVS, FNYEAQ. V shed 5 bases and J 8 bases; nucleotides not matched to a gene: 8. As concerns this clonotype: Its antigen is currently unknown.

Each cDNA molecule carried a unique molecular identifier. A single record per CDR3 protein comes from TCRdb applying MiXCR to the 5' RACE reads. This sample carries about 71,000 distinct CDR3 sequences, roughly an eighth of them seen once, and the ten largest clones take 2.5% to 3%. Whole-study findings and limits: Private and CD4 specificities were missed by VDJdb matching, skewed to anti-spike CD8.

This chain connects TRBV7-6 to TRBJ2-1, with 11 nucleotides matching TRBD2. Sequenced material: whole blood, taken at baseline. The sequence derives from an adult who was a healthcare worker with PCR-confirmed SARS-CoV-2 infection or an uninfected control (not recorded which). CDR3 nucleotide sequence: TGTGCCAGCAGCCCGGTAGCGGGGGGGCCAGATGAGCAGTTCTTC. It is translated as CASSPVAGGPDEQFF.